This record covers a single T cell receptor beta chain. Germline trimming cut 5 bases from V and 4 bases from J; bases unmatched to any gene: 12. The CDR3 consists of 16 residues. Germline CDR1 and CDR2: MNHNS and SASEGT. These data come from a study of T cells in Graves' hyperthyroidism and ophthalmopathy. The investigators amplified TCR beta CDR3 regions from RNA transcripts. The TCR CDR3 first-round RT-PCR relied on the HTBI primer set. TCRdb reanalysed the multiplex PCR reads using MiXCR and keeps one entry per CDR3 protein. The sample comprises 690,000 or so distinct CDR3 sequences, about 19% of which are singletons, and around 17% rests with the top ten.

V gene TRBV6-1 combines with J gene TRBJ2-7; 9 bases match TRBD2. The sequencing sample was made of blood. This receptor was identified in a woman between 50 and 59 years old with Graves' hyperthyroidism that later progressed to Graves' ophthalmopathy. DNA of the CDR3: TGTGCCAGCAGTAGGGTGGCTAGCGGGGAGTTTTACGAGCAGTACTTC. It is translated as CASSRVASGEFYEQYF.